The 15 T cell receptor beta chains below come from one sample, sequenced in a study of blood T cells in healthy people across ages. Next came a second PCR, run for about 6 to 12 cycles, which used a sample-barcoded 5' primer along with a J-beta primer mix. MiXCR was run by TCRdb on the 5' RACE reads, yielding one entry per CDR3 protein. The sample includes about 1.8 million distinct CDR3 sequences, around half of them seen just once. Sequencing used blood. The receptors stem from a woman in her thirties or forties in good health.

As DNA, the CDR3 is TGTGCCAACCAAGACGGTAATACGCAGTATTTT. Encoded protein: CANQDGNTQYF. The V and J genes are TRBV2 and TRBJ2-3; D is undetermined. V dropped 10 bases and J dropped 7 bases, with 12 bases sitting between them. Germline V gene data show CDR1 as SNHLY and CDR2 as FYNNEI. This CDR3 has 11 amino acids. Using reference TRBV2 and TRBJ2-3 for the parts outside the CDR3, the full variable domain is EPEVTQTPSHQVTQMGQEVILRCVPISNHLYFYWYRQILGQKVEFLVSFYNNEISEKSEIFDDQFSVERPDGSNFTLKIRSTKLEDSAMYFCANQDGNTQYFGPGTRLTVL.

The chain joins TRBV20-1 to TRBJ1-1, with D unresolved. This CDR3 region has 14 residues. Per the germline V gene, CDR1 is DFQATT and CDR2 is SNEGSKA (reference sequence). The V gene lost 3 bases and the J gene lost 0 bases, with 11 bases spanning the gap. The CDR3: CSASGGILNTEAFF. DNA of the CDR3: TGCAGTGCTAGCGGCGGGATATTGAACACTGAAGCTTTCTTT.

CDR3 DNA: TGTGCCAGCAGTTTTAGACTAGACGCAGATACGCAGTATTTT. This gives the protein CASSFRLDADTQYF. The rearrangement uses TRBV12-3 or TRBV12-4 and TRBJ2-3; D is possibly TRBD2 (6 bases). V was clipped by 3 bases and J by 4 bases, with 11 bases between them. This CDR3 spans 14 amino acids.

The chain recombines TRBV7-2 with TRBJ1-5; tentatively, D is TRBD1 (5 bases). The CDR3 runs 16 residues. V was trimmed by 1 base and J by 3 bases, leaving 13 bases between them. Germline V CDR1 and CDR2: SGHTA, FQGNSA. In DNA, the CDR3 is TGTGCCAGCAGCTTAGGTGGGGCCCTGCTCAATCAGCCCCAGCATTTT. Amino acids: CASSLGGALLNQPQHF.

A few counts support this clonotype. V is TRBV24-1 and J is TRBJ2-1, with 7 bases identical to TRBD1. This CDR3 region has 15 residues. CDR1 and CDR2 from the germline V gene are KGHDR and SFDVKD. The V and J ends lost 1 base and 8 bases, in that order; junction bases with no gene match: 7. The chain's CDR3 is CATSDLGDRVDEQFF. The CDR3 nucleotides are TGTGCCACCAGTGATTTAGGGGACAGAGTCGATGAGCAGTTCTTC.

In this sample, this clonotype turned up a few times. The chain recombines TRBV20-1 with TRBJ2-5; D is possibly TRBD2 (6 bases). V lost 6 bases, J lost 6 bases, and 17 bases lay in between. In germline, CDR1 is DFQATT, CDR2 SNEGSKA (reference sequence). The CDR3 loop spans 13 amino acids. CDR3 in amino acids: CSATGAGRKTQYF. CDR3 bases: TGCAGTGCCACCGGGGCGGGAAGAAAGACCCAGTACTTC.

This clonotype appeared a few times. The chain couples TRBV20-1 to TRBJ2-4; possible D gene TRBD2, 5 bases. This CDR3 has 14 residues. Germline assignment: CDR1 DFQATT and CDR2 SNEGSKA (reference sequence). Trimming shortened V by 1 base and J by 2 bases, and 9 bases separated the two germline ends. The CDR3 region is CSARGGFTKNIQYF. CDR3 DNA sequence: TGCAGTGCTAGAGGAGGGTTTACCAAAAACATTCAGTACTTC.

On this clonotype itself: The junction shows a germline mismatch at one end, possibly a read error. The chain uses TRBV12-3 or TRBV12-4 and TRBJ1-4; the D gene is possibly TRBD1 (5 bases). CDR3 length: 14 amino acids. The CDR3 sequence is CAGSFPGGNEKLFF. The CDR3 DNA follows: TGTGCCGGCAGCTTCCCCGGGGGTAATGAAAAACTGTTTTTT.

The chain carries TRBV11-2 and TRBJ2-5; no definite D call. The CDR3 is made up of 16 amino acids. Trimming took off 2 bases at V and 11 bases at J, with 24 bases between the two ends. The V gene's germline CDR1 is SGHAT and CDR2 FQNNGV. CDR3 residues: CASSLSQEMLYNEQYF. The CDR3 nucleotides read TGTGCCAGCAGCTTAAGCCAGGAGATGTTATACAATGAGCAGTACTTC.

The genes are TRBV6-2 or TRBV6-3 and TRBJ2-4; D gene uncertain. The germline V and J ends were trimmed by 3 bases and 13 bases, with 16 bases remaining between them. The CDR3 spans 13 residues. CDR1 is MNHEY, CDR2 SVGEGT, per germline. DNA of the CDR3: TGTGCCAGCAGTTATGTTCCGAACAATGAGCAGTACTTC. Amino acid sequence: CASSYVPNNEQYF.

As regards this clonotype: The junction and the germline gene differ at one end; a read error may be behind it. V is TRBV12-3 or TRBV12-4 and J is TRBJ2-3, with D uncertain. The CDR3 spans 13 residues. The CDR3 sequence: CASSWGRPDTRYF. CDR3 coding DNA: TGTGCCAGCAGCTGGGGTAGACCAGATACGCGGTATTTT.

This chain uses TRBV29-1 with TRBJ1-5; no definite D call. The V gene lost 4 bases and the J gene lost 0 bases, with 10 bases spanning the gap. The CDR3 runs 14 residues. CDR1 and CDR2 from the germline V gene are SQVTM and ANQGSEA. The DNA for the CDR3 is TGCAGCGTTGGCGCGGGTAATAGCAATCAGCCCCAGCATTTT. Its protein is CSVGAGNSNQPQHF.

The chain joins TRBV6-2 or TRBV6-3 to TRBJ1-1; 7 bases align to TRBD1. Trimming at V came to 2 bases and at J to 0 bases, leaving 6 bases not matched to a gene. Germline CDR1 and CDR2: MNHEY and SVGEGT. This CDR3 is built from 16 residues. CDR3 DNA: TGTGCCAGCAGTTACCTTGACAGGGTCATGAACACTGAAGCTTTCTTT. It translates to CASSYLDRVMNTEAFF.

V and J are TRBV7-2 and TRBJ1-1, with D unclear. The germline gives CDR1 SGHTA, CDR2 FQGNSA. The CDR3 sequence is 15 residues long. The V end was cut by 1 base, the J end by 7 bases, with 16 bases between. CDR3 protein: CASSLDDVGGREAFF. The DNA of the CDR3 is TGTGCCAGCAGCTTAGACGACGTCGGAGGGCGTGAAGCTTTCTTT.

The gene calls are TRBV20-1 and TRBJ1-2; 9 nucleotides match TRBD1. The CDR3 extends over 12 amino acids. V was clipped by 4 bases and J by 7 bases; unmatched bases: 4. CDR1 DFQATT and CDR2 SNEGSKA come from the germline V gene (reference sequence). The CDR3 loop is CSAKQGAFGYTF. CDR3 nucleotides: TGCAGTGCTAAACAGGGGGCGTTTGGCTACACCTTC.